This T cell receptor beta chain was sequenced for a study of tumor-infiltrating lymphocytes in primary liver carcinoma. Turning to the study itself: The patients, men and women alike, were aged 30 to 69 years. Study observations and caveats: Relative to tumor region pairs, the tumor-adjacent and tumor-blood pairs showed overlap that was lower. Tumors carried a top-250-clone fraction significantly exceeding that of blood (p = 0.039).

In regard to this clonotype: What it recognizes is unknown. The junction differs from germline at one of its ends, possibly a read error.

Germline V gene data show CDR1 as MNHEY and CDR2 as SVGAGI. The CDR3 extends over 15 amino acids. Co-extracting RNA and DNA was done with roughly 17-32 mg of unsorted bulk tissue as input. TCR beta cDNA was made from around 520 ng total RNA with a constant-region primer. Generation of the TCR beta libraries relied on three nested multiplex PCR rounds using slightly modified ARM-PCR. The first two PCR rounds, nine to ten cycles each, used TRBV1-TRBV30 forward primers and a C-beta reverse primer. MiXCR, applied by TCRdb to the multiplex PCR reads, yields one record per CDR3 protein. The data hold tens of thousands of distinct CDR3 sequences, with roughly two thirds observed a single time.

This clonotype originated in a man aged 40-55 years with primary liver carcinoma and hepatitis B virus infection. Sequencing used tumor-adjacent normal liver tissue. V and J are TRBV6-5 and TRBJ2-7, with TRBD2 matching over 13 bases. CDR3 region: CASSYRTSGGYEQYF. CDR3 sequence (DNA): TGTGCCAGCAGTTATCGGACTAGCGGGGGCTACGAGCAGTATTTC.